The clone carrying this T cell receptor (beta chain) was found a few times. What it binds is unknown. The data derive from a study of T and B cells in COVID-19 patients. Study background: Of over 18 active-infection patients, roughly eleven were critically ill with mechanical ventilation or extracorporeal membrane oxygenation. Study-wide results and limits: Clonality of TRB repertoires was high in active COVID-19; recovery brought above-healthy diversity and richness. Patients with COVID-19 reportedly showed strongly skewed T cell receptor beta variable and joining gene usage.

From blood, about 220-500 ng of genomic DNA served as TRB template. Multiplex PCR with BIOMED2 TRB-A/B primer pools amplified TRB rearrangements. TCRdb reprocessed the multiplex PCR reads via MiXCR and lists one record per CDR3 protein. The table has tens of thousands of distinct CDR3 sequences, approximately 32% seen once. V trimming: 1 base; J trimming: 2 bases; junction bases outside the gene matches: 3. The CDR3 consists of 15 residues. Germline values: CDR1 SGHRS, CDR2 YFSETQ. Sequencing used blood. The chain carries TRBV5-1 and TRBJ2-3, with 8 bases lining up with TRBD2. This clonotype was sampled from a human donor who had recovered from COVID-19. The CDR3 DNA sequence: TGCGCCAGCAGCTTGCCGGGACTAGACACAGATACGCAGTATTTT. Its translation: CASSLPGLDTDTQYF.